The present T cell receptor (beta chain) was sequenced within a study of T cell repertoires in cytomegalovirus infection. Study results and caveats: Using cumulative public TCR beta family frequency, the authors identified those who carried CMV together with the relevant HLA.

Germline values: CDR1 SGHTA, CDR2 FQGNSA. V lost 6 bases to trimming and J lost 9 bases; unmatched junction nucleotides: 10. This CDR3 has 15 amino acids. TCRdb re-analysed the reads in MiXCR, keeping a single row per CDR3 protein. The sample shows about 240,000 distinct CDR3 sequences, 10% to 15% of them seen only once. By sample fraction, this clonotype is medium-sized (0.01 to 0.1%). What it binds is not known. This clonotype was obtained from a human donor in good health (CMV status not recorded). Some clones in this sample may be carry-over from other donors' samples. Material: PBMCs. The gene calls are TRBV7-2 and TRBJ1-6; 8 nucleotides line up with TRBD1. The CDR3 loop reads CASSSTGGWGSPLHF. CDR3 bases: TGTGCCAGCAGTTCCACAGGGGGATGGGGTTCACCCCTCCACTTT.